The TCR beta chain described here comes from a study of blood T cell repertoires in COVID-19. Overall study context: COVID-19 samples from acute and convalescent phases originated in the United States, Italy and Spain. In each case, the material was cDNA or gDNA derived from T cells, B-cell-depleted T cells, or PBMCs.

In the source study's methods: The authors estimated nucleated cell counts from reference gene primer amplification. TCRdb's copy holds only in-frame clones and misses some; the assay was immunoSEQ multiplex PCR. The V and J calls and clone size were taken over from that table, and D and trimming were inferred from the DNA. The sample carries fewer than 250,000 clones, roughly 80% recorded once. Germline loops: CDR1 SGHAT, CDR2 FQNNGV. With V trimmed by 3 bases and J by 5 bases, 6 bases remained unmatched. The CDR3 totals 15 residues. Source material: peripheral blood. The source of this sequence is a woman in her sixties or seventies with acute or convalescent COVID-19. The chain has TRBV11-2 and TRBJ1-1, with TRBD1 matching over 10 bases. In DNA, the CDR3 is TGTGCCAGCAGCTTTGACAGGGGGCAAGGAACTGAAGCTTTCTTT. Protein product: CASSFDRGQGTEAFF. Filled out from reference TRBV11-2 and TRBJ1-1, the complete variable domain reads EAGVAQSPRYKIIEKRQSVAFWCNPISGHATLYWYQQILGQGPKLLIQFQNNGVVDDSQLPKDRFSAERLKGVDSTLKIQPAKLEDSAVYLCASSFDRGQGTEAFFGQGTRLTVV.